Here is one T cell receptor (beta chain) with its context. Sequencing was performed with immunoSEQ multiplex PCR; in TCRdb, only in-frame clones are kept and a portion is missing. The sample has 70,000 to 95,000 clones, 84% seen once; the top ten hold 10% to 15%. The data originate from a study of blood T cell repertoires in COVID-19. The V segment lost 5 bases and the J segment 3 bases; nucleotides outside the gene matches: 12. CDR3 length equals 16 residues. The germline V gene has CDR1 LGHDT and CDR2 YNNKEL (reference sequence). The sequencing input was peripheral blood. The gene calls are TRBV3-1 (or the pseudogene TRBV3-2) and TRBJ1-1; 7 positions match TRBD1. This sequence originates from a human donor in a cohort sampled during active COVID-19. This CDR3 is CASSASSGGGHTEAFF. CDR3 sequence (DNA): TGTGCCAGCAGCGCCAGTTCAGGGGGTGGGCACACTGAAGCTTTCTTT.